This T cell receptor (beta chain) was identified during a study of T cell responses to AZD1222 COVID-19 vaccine. Notes on the study in general: Donors in the cohort were predominantly white British and more often female, and clonal diversity was possibly underestimated. Among spike-specific TCRs, nearly half reportedly target unmutated variant regions.

Notes on this clone: The antigen is undetermined.

V was clipped by 6 bases and J by 7 bases; unmatched bases: 14. This CDR3 has 16 residues. The germline CDR1 and CDR2 sequences are SNHLY and FYNNEI. Profiling relied on immunoSEQ multiplex PCR, and the TCRdb table lists in-frame clones only, not all of them. This sample has around 35,000 clones, with about nine tenths found just once. The sample was peripheral blood, taken 28 days after the second AZD1222 dose. This clonotype was sampled from an adult who received the AZD1222 COVID-19 vaccine. The chain joins TRBV2 to TRBJ2-3, with 9 bases aligning to TRBD2. For the CDR3, the DNA is TGTGCCAGCAGCCCCACTAGCGGGTGGGCACCGAATACGCAGTATTTT. This translates into CASSPTSGWAPNTQYF.